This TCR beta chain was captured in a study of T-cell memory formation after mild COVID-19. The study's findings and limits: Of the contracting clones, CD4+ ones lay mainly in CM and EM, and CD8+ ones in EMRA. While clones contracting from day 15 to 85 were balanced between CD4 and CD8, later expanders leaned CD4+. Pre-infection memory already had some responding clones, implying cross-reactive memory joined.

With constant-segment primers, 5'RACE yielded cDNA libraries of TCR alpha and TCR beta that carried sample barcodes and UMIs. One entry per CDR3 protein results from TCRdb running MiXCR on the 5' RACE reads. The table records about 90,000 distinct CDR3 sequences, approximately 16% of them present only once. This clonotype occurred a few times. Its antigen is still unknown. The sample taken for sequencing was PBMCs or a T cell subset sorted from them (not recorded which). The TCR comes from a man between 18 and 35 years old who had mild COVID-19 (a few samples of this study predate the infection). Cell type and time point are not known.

The CDR3 loop is CASSLSDRGRETQYF. DNA for the CDR3: TGTGCCAGCAGCTTGTCCGACAGGGGGCGGGAGACCCAGTACTTC. V and J are TRBV7-9 and TRBJ2-5; 10 nucleotides match TRBD1. The CDR3 loop spans 15 amino acids. CDR1 and CDR2 from the germline V gene are SEHNR and FQNEAQ (reference sequence). The trim removed 3 bases at V and 5 bases at J, leaving 6 bases unmatched.